The 10 T cell receptor beta chains below all came from one sample that was sequenced in a study of T cells after yellow fever vaccination. Each CDR3 protein is one row after TCRdb ran MiXCR on the 5' RACE reads. The table shows a few hundred thousand distinct CDR3 sequences, with roughly 4.3% occurring only once. Sequenced material: PBMCs, taken 5 days after the yellow fever booster vaccination. These receptors came from a man between 18 and 29 years old who received the YFV17D yellow fever vaccine.

This clonotype was seen only a few times. The V gene is TRBV5-5, the J gene TRBJ2-2; the match to TRBD1 covers 7 bases. Per germline, CDR1 SGHKS and CDR2 YYEKEE (reference sequence). V lost 3 bases, J lost 0 bases, and 5 bases stayed unmatched. The CDR3 length is 16 residues. For the CDR3, the DNA is TGTGCCAGCAGCTGGACCGGGACAGCGAACACCGGGGAGCTGTTTTTT. Its translation: CASSWTGTANTGELFF.

V gene TRBV5-1 combines with J gene TRBJ2-5; 7 nucleotides match TRBD2. Germline values: CDR1 SGHRS, CDR2 YFSETQ. The V segment lost 1 base and the J segment 0 bases; nucleotides outside the gene matches: 3. The length of the CDR3 is 15 residues. In DNA, the CDR3 is TGCGCCAGCAGCTTGCTAGCGGTAAACCAAGAGACCCAGTACTTC. This sequence encodes CASSLLAVNQETQYF.

This clonotype was observed a few times. This chain connects TRBV15 to TRBJ1-2; D perhaps matches TRBD1 (5 bases). This CDR3 is built from 12 residues. Germline CDR1 LNHNV, CDR2 YYDKDF (reference sequence). Trimming stripped 4 bases from V and 6 bases from J, with 9 bases between. CDR3 in DNA: TGTGCCACCAGCAACGGACACGATGGCTACACCTTC. Translation gives CATSNGHDGYTF.

This chain links TRBV4-1 with TRBJ1-6; TRBD1 is a possible D gene (5 bases). Trimming pared 1 base from V and 10 bases from J, leaving 11 bases between. The germline gives CDR1 MGHRA, CDR2 YSYEKL. CDR3 length: 14 amino acids. The CDR3 region has the DNA TGCGCCAGCAGCCAAGTACACAGGCCCTCACCCCTCCACTTT. It codes for CASSQVHRPSPLHF.

This clonotype was seen ten or more times. The chain links TRBV6-6 to TRBJ2-5; D may correspond to TRBD1 or TRBD2 (7 bases each). The CDR3 extends over 15 amino acids. Germline-derived CDR1 and CDR2 are MNHNY and SVGAGI (reference sequence). Trimming removed 1 base from V and 5 bases from J, with 14 bases in between. CDR3 protein: CASSYFTGEGETQYF. The CDR3 DNA is TGTGCCAGCAGTTACTTCACAGGGGAGGGGGAGACCCAGTACTTC.

This clonotype was seen only a few times. This chain links TRBV6-5 with TRBJ2-6; TRBD1 matches at 9 bases. CDR1 MNHEY and CDR2 SVGAGI come from the germline V gene. The CDR3 covers 17 residues. The V segment lost 2 bases and the J segment 4 bases; nucleotides outside the gene matches: 6. Here the CDR3 reads CASSYTQGATGANVLTF. The CDR3 nucleotides are TGTGCCAGCAGTTACACACAGGGGGCGACAGGGGCCAACGTCCTGACTTTC.

The table lists this clonotype with many counts. This sequence joins TRBV13 and TRBJ1-5, with D uncertain. Trimming took off 5 bases at V and 5 bases at J, with 7 bases between the two ends. The CDR3 runs to 12 residues. CDR1 is PRHDT and CDR2 is FYEKMQ in the germline V gene (reference sequence). The CDR3 sequence: CASSVSDQPQHF. Written as DNA, the CDR3 is TGTGCCAGCAGCGTCTCAGATCAGCCCCAGCATTTT.

This clonotype showed up many times. The V call is TRBV25-1, the J call TRBJ2-7; 8 nucleotides align to TRBD1. V was pared by 4 bases and J by 2 bases, with 7 bases of the junction left unmatched. This CDR3 comprises 15 residues. Germline CDR1 and CDR2: MGHDK and SYGVNS. CDR3 DNA: TGTGCCAGCAGTGGACGGGACAGGCTAACCTACGAGCAGTACTTC. Its protein product is CASSGRDRLTYEQYF.

The chain's CDR3 is CASRGQGAGQPQHF. CDR3 DNA: TGTGCCAGCAGGGGACAGGGGGCAGGTCAGCCCCAGCATTTT. The chain links TRBV12-3 or TRBV12-4 to TRBJ1-5; the match to TRBD1 covers 12 bases. With 6 bases clipped from V and 6 bases from J, the junction kept 3 bases outside the gene matches. The CDR3 has 14 amino acids.

This clonotype was seen a handful of times. The chain joins TRBV5-1 to TRBJ1-6, with 10 bases matching TRBD1. Trimming at V came to 6 bases and at J to 0 bases, leaving 27 bases not matched to a gene. The CDR3 has 24 amino acids. Germline CDR1 reads SGHRS; CDR2 reads YFSETQ. CDR3 DNA sequence: TGCGCCAGCATTGAATCCCGGGGACAGGGGAAGGGAGCGGTTGGGAGCTCCTATAATTCACCCCTCCACTTT. Its protein is CASIESRGQGKGAVGSSYNSPLHF.